A selection of T cell receptor beta chains follows, all from one sample in a study of beta chain features in type 1 diabetes. The assay was immunoSEQ multiplex PCR, and TCRdb's table has in-frame clones only and misses some. The table includes about 740,000 clones, about an eighth detected once. The sequencing sample was made of naive CD4+ T cells from blood. The receptors were sampled from a man younger than 35 with type 1 diabetes. The CDR3 runs from the conserved cysteine through the conserved F or W. A D gene is named only where the DNA matches it firmly. Clone size is not always given. Where it is, it says once, few, many or a class for expanded clones.

d_gene: .
v_gene: TRBV27
j_gene: TRBJ1-6
abundance: few
CDR3aa: CASRRTGTFNSPLHF
CDR3nt: TGTGCCAGCAGACGCACCGGGACCTTTAATTCACCCCTCCACTTT

d_gene: TRBD2
v_gene: TRBV14
j_gene: TRBJ2-3
abundance: few
CDR3aa: CASAPGTSGYTDTQYF
CDR3nt: TGTGCCAGCGCACCTGGGACTAGCGGATACACAGATACGCAGTATTTT

d_gene: .
v_gene: TRBV6-5
j_gene: TRBJ2-5
abundance: few
CDR3aa: CASSFSPGLLETQYF
CDR3nt: TGTGCCAGCAGTTTCTCCCCAGGACTGCTGGAGACCCAGTACTTC

d_gene: .
v_gene: TRBV27
j_gene: TRBJ2-7
abundance: few
CDR3aa: CASSSSGQYYEQYF
CDR3nt: TGTGCCAGCAGTTCCTCGGGACAATACTACGAGCAGTACTTC

d_gene: .
v_gene: TRBV11-2
j_gene: TRBJ1-2
abundance: .
CDR3aa: CASSLGTRNYGYTF
CDR3nt: TGTGCCAGCAGCTTGGGGACACGTAACTATGGCTACACCTTC

d_gene: .
v_gene: TRBV19
j_gene: TRBJ1-1
abundance: .
CDR3aa: CASTPGRGRAIEAFF
CDR3nt: TGTGCCAGTACCCCCGGGCGTGGTAGAGCCATAGAAGCTTTCTTT

d_gene: .
v_gene: TRBV21-1
j_gene: TRBJ2-7
abundance: .
CDR3aa: CASRSRGLRGAYF
CDR3nt: TGTGCCAGCAGGAGTAGGGGTCTACGAGGGGCGTACTTC

d_gene: TRBD1
v_gene: TRBV9
j_gene: TRBJ2-2
abundance: few
CDR3aa: CASSVLQGGNTGELFF
CDR3nt: TGTGCCAGCAGCGTCCTACAGGGGGGGAACACCGGGGAGCTGTTTTTT

d_gene: .
v_gene: TRBV5-1
j_gene: TRBJ2-5
abundance: few
CDR3aa: CASSLVGGQVETQYF
CDR3nt: TGCGCCAGCAGCTTGGTCGGAGGGCAGGTAGAGACCCAGTACTTC

d_gene: .
v_gene: TRBV2
j_gene: TRBJ2-7
abundance: few
CDR3aa: CASSDLGSYEQYF
CDR3nt: TGTGCCAGCAGTGATCTCGGATCCTACGAGCAGTACTTC

d_gene: TRBD1
v_gene: TRBV29-1
j_gene: TRBJ1-1
abundance: few
CDR3aa: CSVGQGVTEAFF
CDR3nt: TGCAGTGTGGGGCAGGGGGTCACTGAAGCTTTCTTT

d_gene: .
v_gene: TRBV30
j_gene: TRBJ1-3
abundance: .
CDR3aa: CALTWVSGNTIYF
CDR3nt: TGTGCCTTGACCTGGGTCAGCGGAAACACCATATATTTT

d_gene: TRBD1
v_gene: TRBV7-9
j_gene: TRBJ1-5
abundance: .
CDR3aa: CASSSWSGDSNNQPQHF
CDR3nt: TGTGCCAGCAGCTCTTGGTCTGGGGACAGCAATAATCAGCCCCAGCATTTT

d_gene: .
v_gene: TRBV6-5
j_gene: TRBJ2-7
abundance: few
CDR3aa: CASSSVLGGSYEQYF
CDR3nt: TGTGCCAGCAGTTCCGTCCTGGGGGGTTCCTACGAGCAGTACTTC

d_gene: TRBD1
v_gene: TRBV7-7
j_gene: TRBJ2-7
abundance: .
CDR3aa: CASSLSTGHEQYF
CDR3nt: TGTGCCAGCAGCTTATCGACAGGGCACGAGCAGTACTTC

d_gene: TRBD1
v_gene: TRBV2
j_gene: TRBJ2-1
abundance: few
CDR3aa: CASSEQGVQNEQFF
CDR3nt: TGTGCCAGCAGTGAACAGGGGGTGCAAAATGAGCAGTTCTTC